The T cell receptor beta chain under discussion was sequenced for a study of blood T cell repertoires in COVID-19. Study details: Acute and convalescent COVID-19 samples came from the United States, Italy and Spain.

Germline-derived CDR1 and CDR2 are MDHEN and SYDVKM. This CDR3 is 13 amino acids long. Germline trimming cut 2 bases from V and 10 bases from J; bases unmatched to any gene: 1. This clone was observed a few times. In the authors' workflow: How many nucleated cells were present was estimated from reference gene primer amplification. The method was immunoSEQ multiplex PCR; TCRdb's version includes in-frame clones alone and lacks a portion of them. V, J and clone size were drawn from that table, and D and trimming were deduced from the DNA. Of roughly 290,000 clones listed, more than 65% were seen once; the top ten hold less than 20%. Patients in Seattle were enrolled during active infection, then followed longitudinally.

The TCR originated in a person aged 70 to 80 with COVID-19, enrolled during active disease. Material: peripheral blood. The chain carries TRBV28 and TRBJ1-6; TRBD1 matches 8 bases. The CDR3 DNA reads TGTGCCAGCAGTTTACAGGGGGCGTCACCCCTCCACTTT. Translated: CASSLQGASPLHF.